The rows below give T cell receptor beta chains drawn from one sample of a study of blood T cell dynamics during melanoma immunotherapy. The protocol was immunoSEQ multiplex PCR, while the TCRdb copy is restricted to in-frame clones and leaves out a portion. The table shows approximately 11,000 clones, with around 87% occurring only once. This specimen was blood, taken from a patient treated with checkpoint blockade. Source of these receptors: a human donor with melanoma. Both conserved end residues are trimmed from each CDR3. Fields, in order: D gene, V gene, CDR3 protein. The D gene is left open where the match is weak.

- | TRBV4-1 | ASSQESTGPWGYT
- | TRBV28 | ASTPGTNYGYT
- | TRBV7-2 | ASSLAQAVEQF
- | TRBV4-3 | ASSQDGDGANVLT
TRBD1 | TRBV13 | ASSLQGAAEAF
- | TRBV9 | ASSVGGTLIGEQF
- | TRBV4-1 | ASSQDRTYEQY
- | TRBV7-9 | ASSVYGTTEAF
- | TRBV9 | ASSVGHTGELF
- | TRBV4-3 | ASSQGRDWANTGELF
- | TRBV7-2 | ASSLLGLNTEAF
- | TRBV29-1 | SVGTESSYEQY
- | TRBV5-4 | ATRNGANYGYT
TRBD1 | TRBV4-3 | ASSLGQRRNTGELF
TRBD2 | TRBV9 | ASSAGLAGGSYNEQF
- | TRBV5-1 | ASSLEGGPYNEQF